These 27 T cell receptor beta chains were all obtained from the same sample, sequenced in a study of control samples from healthy donors and cancer patients. The protocol was immunoSEQ multiplex PCR, while the TCRdb copy is restricted to in-frame clones and leaves out a portion. Counted here are about 160,000 clones, approximately 96% occurring once; the ten biggest clones make up about 0.94%. Sequenced: blood. The receptors shown here come from a woman in her twenties or thirties in good health.

J is TRBJ2-7 and V is TRBV5-1; 7 bases match TRBD1. V lost 0 bases to trimming and J lost 2 bases; unmatched junction nucleotides: 2. The CDR3 is 14 residues long. Germline CDR1 SGHRS, CDR2 YFSETQ. CDR3 residues: CASSLGDSTYEQYF. CDR3 sequence (DNA): TGCGCCAGCAGCTTGGGGGACAGCACCTACGAGCAGTACTTC.

This chain uses TRBV5-1 with TRBJ2-3; 11 nucleotides match TRBD2. From germline, CDR1 is SGHRS and CDR2 YFSETQ. With V trimmed by 0 bases and J by 2 bases, 5 bases remained unmatched. The CDR3 runs to 17 residues. The CDR3 DNA sequence: TGCGCCAGCAGCTTGGCACGACTAGCGGGATTCACAGATACGCAGTATTTT. This sequence encodes CASSLARLAGFTDTQYF.

This clone was detected only once. The chain recombines TRBV7-3 with TRBJ2-1; TRBD2 might be the D (6 bases). CDR1 and CDR2 (germline): SGHTA, FQGTGA. The CDR3 loop spans 15 amino acids. Trimming cost V 6 bases and J 3 bases, with 15 bases left between them. The CDR3 region is CASSPLGTYYNEQFF. The CDR3 DNA sequence: TGTGCCAGCAGTCCACTGGGGACTTACTACAATGAGCAGTTCTTC.

V gene TRBV6-4 combines with J gene TRBJ1-2; possible D gene TRBD1, 5 bases. Germline V gene lookup returns CDR1 MRHNA and CDR2 SNTAGT. Deletions cut 3 bases from V and 3 bases from J, with 11 bases between. The CDR3 has 14 amino acids. CDR3 region: CASSESGTDYGYTF. The CDR3, as DNA: TGTGCCAGCAGTGAGTCGGGGACCGACTATGGCTACACCTTC.

This clone was seen more than once but under ten times. This rearrangement joins TRBV30 to TRBJ2-1; D call uncertain. This CDR3 spans 12 amino acids. Germline assignment: CDR1 GTSNPN and CDR2 SVGIG (reference sequence). Trimming removed 4 bases at V and 1 base at J, with 5 bases between. CDR3 residues: CAWTDSYNEQFF. The CDR3 DNA follows: TGTGCCTGGACTGATTCCTACAATGAGCAGTTCTTC.

A single count supports this clone. The genes are TRBV28 and TRBJ1-4; D gene unclear. Trimming pared 6 bases from V and 1 base from J, leaving 9 bases between. Germline lookup yields CDR1 MDHEN and CDR2 SYDVKM. This CDR3 is built from 14 residues. The CDR3 loop reads CASSPGGTNEKLFF. CDR3 coding DNA: TGTGCCAGCAGCCCGGGTGGAACTAATGAAAAACTGTTTTTT. The entire variable domain, with the rest obtained from reference TRBV28 and TRBJ1-4, is as follows: DVKVTQSSRYLVKRTGEKVFLECVQDMDHENMFWYRQDPGLGLRLIYFSYDVKMKEKGDIPEGYSVSREKKERFSLILESASTNQTSMYLCASSPGGTNEKLFFGSGTQLSVL.

The rearrangement links TRBV25-1 to TRBJ2-1; a possible D gene is TRBD2 (5 bases). This CDR3 spans 12 amino acids. Germline V CDR1 and CDR2: MGHDK, SYGVNS. With 4 bases removed from V and 10 bases from J, the gap between germline ends came to 11 bases. This chain's CDR3 is CASSGTPREQFF. CDR3 nucleotide sequence: TGTGCCAGCAGTGGGACTCCCCGAGAGCAGTTCTTC.

The chain recombines TRBV6-5 with TRBJ2-7, with D unclear. The V gene's germline CDR1 is MNHEY and CDR2 SVGAGI. The CDR3 runs to 14 residues. Trimming removed 7 bases from V and 0 bases from J, with 13 bases in between. In DNA, the CDR3 is TGTGCCAGCAAGCCCCTTGAGAGCTCCTACGAGCAGTACTTC. This codes for CASKPLESSYEQYF.

This chain connects TRBV24-1 to TRBJ2-5; 7 nucleotides agree with TRBD1. This CDR3 is built from 15 residues. V dropped 5 bases and J dropped 1; count of bases not matched to a gene: 6. Looked up from germline, CDR1 is KGHDR and CDR2 is SFDVKD. The CDR3 region has the DNA TGTGCCACCAGTGGCAGGGGACAGTCCCAAGAGACCCAGTACTTC. It translates to CATSGRGQSQETQYF.

This clone was recorded once. The rearrangement joins TRBV7-2 to TRBJ2-2; 9 nucleotides align to TRBD1. V lost 2 bases to trimming and J lost 6 bases; unmatched junction nucleotides: 4. This CDR3 spans 15 amino acids. Germline V gene sequence: CDR1 SGHTA, CDR2 FQGNSA. The CDR3 reads CASSLNRGQAGELFF. The DNA of the CDR3 is TGTGCCAGCAGCTTAAACAGGGGGCAAGCCGGGGAGCTGTTTTTT. The full variable domain, with the rest looked up from reference TRBV7-2 and TRBJ2-2, is GAGVSQSPSNKVTEKGKDVELRCDPISGHTALYWYRQSLGQGLEFLIYFQGNSAPDKSGLPSDRFSAERTGGSVSTLTIQRTQQEDSAVYLCASSLNRGQAGELFFGEGSRLTVL.

This clone was counted a few times. V and J are TRBV11-2 and TRBJ2-3; a weak D match, TRBD2 (6 bases). The germline V gene encodes CDR1 SGHAT and CDR2 FQNNGV. The CDR3 covers 16 residues. Trimming shortened V by 0 bases and J by 2 bases, and 12 bases separated the two germline ends. CDR3 in amino acids: CASSLDPSGHTDTQYF. The CDR3 region has the DNA TGTGCCAGCAGCTTAGATCCGAGCGGGCACACAGATACGCAGTATTTT.

The chain links TRBV28 to TRBJ2-5, with 7 bases that match TRBD2. The ends lost 1 base at V and 5 bases at J; junction bases unmatched: 4. This CDR3 is built from 14 residues. Germline V lookup: CDR1 MDHEN, CDR2 SYDVKM. DNA of the CDR3: TGTGCCAGCAGTTTATCGGGGGGAAGGGAGACCCAGTACTTC. Amino acid sequence: CASSLSGGRETQYF.

This rearrangement joins TRBV9 to TRBJ2-2; no definite D call. The CDR3 covers 15 residues. Per germline, CDR1 SGDLS and CDR2 YYNGEE. V lost 0 bases and J lost 0, with 6 bases in between. The CDR3 here is CASSVELTNTGELFF. CDR3 DNA sequence: TGTGCCAGCAGCGTAGAACTCACGAACACCGGGGAGCTGTTTTTT.

V is TRBV5-5 and J is TRBJ2-2; D is undetermined. This CDR3 has 14 residues. Germline V gene sequence: CDR1 SGHKS, CDR2 YYEKEE (reference sequence). V was trimmed by 0 bases and J by 5 bases, leaving 8 bases between them. The CDR3 protein is CASSLVRGTGELFF. The CDR3 region has the DNA TGTGCCAGCAGCTTGGTCCGTGGGACCGGGGAGCTGTTTTTT.

The chain recombines TRBV30 with TRBJ2-7; D is unclear. The CDR3 is 12 amino acids. Germline CDR1 reads GTSNPN; CDR2 reads SVGIG (reference sequence). V was shortened by 3 bases and J by 2 bases, with 8 bases between the two germline ends. The CDR3 DNA sequence: TGTGCCTGGAGCGCTACAACCTACGAGCAGTACTTC. It codes for CAWSATTYEQYF.

This rearrangement joins TRBV19 to TRBJ1-3, with 7 bases aligning to TRBD1. V lost 6 bases to trimming and J lost 0 bases; unmatched junction nucleotides: 11. CDR1 is LNHDA and CDR2 is SQIVND in the germline V gene (reference sequence). This CDR3 is built from 17 residues. The CDR3: CASRTNVRGNSGNTIYF. The CDR3, as DNA: TGTGCCAGTAGAACGAATGTCAGGGGGAACTCTGGAAACACCATATATTTT.

The J gene is TRBJ2-1, the V gene TRBV13; D is possibly TRBD1 or TRBD2 (5 bases each). This CDR3 is built from 15 residues. Germline V CDR1 and CDR2: PRHDT, FYEKMQ (reference sequence). V dropped 5 bases and J dropped 3 bases, with 14 bases sitting between them. Here the CDR3 DNA reads TGTGCCAGCAGCCAAAGGGGACGGGACTACAATGAGCAGTTCTTC. Translation gives CASSQRGRDYNEQFF.

The CDR3 sequence is CASSLPGGPSDTQYF. Here the CDR3 DNA reads TGCGCCAGCAGCTTACCGGGAGGGCCGTCAGATACGCAGTATTTT. This chain links TRBV5-1 with TRBJ2-3, with TRBD2 matching 8 bases. Germline V gene lookup returns CDR1 SGHRS and CDR2 YFSETQ. Trimming removed 2 bases from V and 4 bases from J; junction bases left unmatched: 6. This CDR3 region has 15 residues. Drawing the rest from reference TRBV5-1 and TRBJ2-3, the complete variable domain is KAGVTQTPRYLIKTRGQQVTLSCSPISGHRSVSWYQQTPGQGLQFLFEYFSETQRNKGNFPGRFSGRQFSNSRSEMNVSTLELGDSALYLCASSLPGGPSDTQYFGPGTRLTVL.

The chain uses TRBV24-1 and TRBJ1-4; D unclear. The CDR3 has 15 amino acids. The V gene lost 3 bases and the J gene lost 3 bases, with 10 bases spanning the gap. CDR1 and CDR2 (germline): KGHDR, SFDVKD. This chain's CDR3 is CATSDPTEANEKLFF. CDR3 nucleotide sequence: TGTGCCACCAGTGATCCGACCGAGGCTAATGAAAAACTGTTTTTT.

This chain joins TRBV28 and TRBJ2-7; no reliable D call. This CDR3 comprises 12 residues. Trimming cost V 7 bases and J 2 bases, with 9 bases left between them. CDR1 is MDHEN and CDR2 is SYDVKM in the germline V gene. CDR3 in amino acids: CASNGPTYEQYF. In DNA form, the CDR3 reads TGTGCCAGCAATGGACCTACCTACGAGCAGTACTTC.

The chain recombines TRBV7-6 with TRBJ2-1; 12 nucleotides match TRBD1. The CDR3 spans 20 residues. In germline, CDR1 is SGHVS, CDR2 FNYEAQ. Losses at the gene ends were 2 bases for V and 1 base for J; bases not matched to a gene: 12. The DNA for the CDR3 is TGTGCCAGCAGCTTACTAGCGTCGGGACAGGGGGCTTTTTCCTACAATGAGCAGTTCTTC. Translation gives CASSLLASGQGAFSYNEQFF.

This clone has just one count. The chain has TRBV7-3 and TRBJ2-6, with D perhaps matching TRBD1 (5 bases). Trimming removed 5 bases at V and 2 bases at J, with 10 bases between. The length of the CDR3 is 15 residues. Germline V lookup: CDR1 SGHTA, CDR2 FQGTGA. CDR3 region: CASSARVAGANVLTF. DNA of the CDR3: TGTGCCAGCAGCGCCAGGGTAGCTGGGGCCAACGTCCTGACTTTC.

The V and J genes are TRBV6-5 and TRBJ1-2; D is uncertain. This CDR3 comprises 13 residues. Trimming removed 6 bases at V and 2 bases at J, with 10 bases between. Germline values: CDR1 MNHEY, CDR2 SVGAGI. CDR3 in amino acids: CASRNTENYGYTF. CDR3 nucleotide sequence: TGTGCCAGCAGGAACACAGAAAACTATGGCTACACCTTC.

The chain's CDR3 is CASSKKSDRADFYNSPLHF. CDR3 nucleotide sequence: TGTGCCAGCAGCAAAAAATCGGACAGGGCCGATTTCTATAATTCACCCCTCCACTTT. The rearrangement joins TRBV21-1 to TRBJ1-6; the table's D gene call, TRBD1, was not cross checked with the DNA. TRBV21-1 is a known pseudogene. This CDR3 has 19 residues.

V usage is TRBV24-1 and J usage is TRBJ1-1; D ambiguous. V was pared by 5 bases and J by 1 base, with 7 bases between. The CDR3 runs 13 residues. The germline CDR1 and CDR2 sequences are KGHDR and SFDVKD. As DNA, the CDR3 is TGTGCCACCAGTGGCTCAGCGAACACTGAAGCTTTCTTT. Residues: CATSGSANTEAFF.

The rearrangement uses TRBV4-1 and TRBJ2-5; 8 nucleotides agree with TRBD1. CDR1 is MGHRA and CDR2 is YSYEKL in the germline V gene. J was trimmed by 5 bases and V by 1 base; bases with no gene match: 18. This CDR3 is built from 19 residues. The CDR3 region has the DNA TGCGCCAGCAGCCAAGGGGACAGGATACAAGGTTTGGGTGGCGAGACCCAGTACTTC. Translation: CASSQGDRIQGLGGETQYF.

This chain connects TRBV3-1 (or the pseudogene TRBV3-2) to TRBJ1-5; 10 nucleotides agree with TRBD1. The CDR3 runs to 16 residues. Germline-derived CDR1 and CDR2 are LGHDT and YNNKEL (reference sequence). V dropped 0 bases and J dropped 6; count of bases not matched to a gene: 5. The CDR3 DNA sequence: TGTGCCAGCAGCCAAGATGGGGACAGGGGAACTCAGCCCCAGCATTTT. Translating it yields CASSQDGDRGTQPQHF.